The 19 T cell receptor beta chains below all came from one sample that was sequenced in a study of CD8+CD57+ T cells in acquired aplastic anemia. For CDR3 and TCR beta VDJ profiling, genomic DNA was the template used. A single record per CDR3 protein comes from TCRdb applying MiXCR to the reads. The repertoire holds almost 20,000 distinct CDR3 sequences, 40% seen once, with more than 75% in the top ten. Study-level results: CD8+CD57+ cells from patients were less diverse than total CD4+ and CD8+ pools.

For these TCRs, the target antigens are not known. Flow cytometry had shown expanded CD8+CD57+ cells in the patients chosen for sequencing. The sample taken for sequencing was CD8+CD57+ T cells sorted from PBMCs. Documented subset: bead-enriched CD8+CD57+ effector memory T cells from SAA patients. Receptor source: a human donor with aplastic anemia.

This clonotype was counted once. V usage is TRBV5-6 and J usage is TRBJ2-5, with 7 bases aligning to TRBD2. Germline V gene data show CDR1 as SGHDT and CDR2 as YYEEEE. With 4 bases clipped from V and 5 bases from J, the junction kept 11 bases outside the gene matches. CDR3 length: 15 amino acids. Written as DNA, the CDR3 is TGTGCCAGCAGCCCGACTAGCCCGAGACGGGAGACCCAGTACTTC. Its protein is CASSPTSPRRETQYF.

This clonotype has only a few counts. The chain combines TRBV2 with TRBJ2-3, with D tentatively TRBD2 (6 bases). CDR1 is SNHLY, CDR2 FYNNEI, per germline. The CDR3 is 15 residues long. V gave up 4 bases and J gave up 4 bases, with 15 bases separating them. CDR3 loop: CASSGFELAADTQYF. In DNA form, the CDR3 reads TGTGCCAGCAGTGGATTTGAACTAGCCGCAGATACGCAGTATTTT.

The rearrangement joins TRBV20-1 to TRBJ2-1, with D perhaps TRBD2 (6 bases). Germline loops: CDR1 DFQATT, CDR2 SNEGSKA (reference sequence). The CDR3 is made up of 16 amino acids. V was trimmed by 1 base and J by 4 bases, leaving 17 bases between them. Here the CDR3 DNA reads TGCAGTGCTAGAGTATTGGCGGGGCCTTTTTACAATGAGCAGTTCTTC. Protein product: CSARVLAGPFYNEQFF.

The rearrangement joins TRBV6-5 to TRBJ2-1; 11 bases line up with TRBD2. The CDR3 sequence is 18 residues long. J was trimmed by 0 bases and V by 2 bases; bases with no gene match: 6. From germline, CDR1 is MNHEY and CDR2 SVGAGI. In DNA form, the CDR3 reads TGTGCCAGCAGTTACCCCGGGACTAGCGGACTCTCCTACAATGAGCAGTTCTTC. This codes for CASSYPGTSGLSYNEQFF.

Only one count was recorded for this clonotype. For the CDR3, the DNA is TGTGCCAGCAGCATCTGCTACAGGGGTTCCCACTACGAGCAGTACTTC. It specifies CASSICYRGSHYEQYF. The V gene is TRBV11-3, the J gene TRBJ2-7; 7 bases are a match to TRBD1. V lost 5 bases, J lost 3 bases, and 13 bases stayed unmatched. Germline CDR1 is SGHNT and CDR2 is YENEEA. The CDR3 extends over 16 amino acids. Full variable domain (outside the CDR3, taken from reference TRBV11-3 and TRBJ2-7): EAGVVQSPRYKIIEKKQPVAFWCNPISGHNTLYWYLQNLGQGPELLIRYENEEAVDDSQLPKDRFSAERLKGVDSTLKIQPAELGDSAVYLCASSICYRGSHYEQYFGPGTRLTVT.

V gene TRBV5-1 combines with J gene TRBJ1-2, with 7 bases fitting TRBD1. V was clipped by 1 base and J by 6 bases; unmatched bases: 3. The germline CDR1 and CDR2 sequences are SGHRS and YFSETQ. The CDR3 is 13 amino acids. This CDR3 reads CASSLQGGDGYTF. CDR3 coding DNA: TGCGCCAGCAGCTTGCAAGGGGGCGATGGCTACACCTTC.

This clonotype was seen only a few times. The chain has TRBV6-1 and TRBJ2-7; 8 positions agree with TRBD1. Germline V lookup: CDR1 MNHNS, CDR2 SASEGT. The ends lost 4 bases at V and 7 bases at J; junction bases unmatched: 6. The length of the CDR3 is 13 residues. The CDR3: CASSGQGLSEQYF. The CDR3 DNA is TGTGCCAGCAGTGGACAGGGGCTCTCAGAGCAGTACTTC.

This clonotype was counted ten times or more. CDR3: CSARRQETYEQYF. The CDR3 DNA is TGCAGTGCTAGGAGACAGGAAACCTACGAGCAGTACTTC. J is TRBJ2-7 and V is TRBV20-1; maybe TRBD1 (6 bases). V was cut by 3 bases and J by 2 bases, with 11 bases left in between. The CDR3 loop spans 13 amino acids. The V gene's germline CDR1 is DFQATT and CDR2 SNEGSKA (reference sequence).

The chain couples TRBV14 to TRBJ2-5; a weak D match, TRBD2 (7 bases). The CDR3 runs to 16 residues. Germline CDR1 and CDR2: SGHDN and FVKESK. Trimming shortened V by 4 bases and J by 5 bases, and 20 bases separated the two germline ends. The CDR3 loop is CASSPLDGGPWETQYF. The DNA of the CDR3 is TGTGCCAGCAGCCCTCTGGACGGGGGGCCCTGGGAGACCCAGTACTTC.

The chain uses TRBV6-1 and TRBJ2-7; the D gene is possibly TRBD2 (6 bases). Germline CDR1 MNHNS, CDR2 SASEGT. Between the trimmed V and J ends, which lost 5 bases and 5 bases, there was a span of 16 bases. This CDR3 region has 14 residues. The CDR3 loop is CASSYLVGGDEQYV. CDR3 bases: TGTGCCAGCAGTTACCTCGTTGGCGGGGACGAGCAGTACGTC.

This clonotype was detected only a few times. The conserved phenylalanine or tryptophan is not found at the CDR3 terminus, so this likely reflects a read error. No DNA is shown, since the ends of the CDR3 on it are uncertain; the CDR3 is the one TCRdb lists. The chain carries TRBV7-2 and TRBJ2-1; TRBD2, the table's D call, was not compared with the DNA. The length of the CDR3 is 15 amino acids, counting both ends. Germline values: CDR1 SGHTA, CDR2 FQGNSA. CDR3 in amino acids: CASTEPPDYGYTFGS.

The gene calls are TRBV7-9 and TRBJ2-7, with D uncertain. This CDR3 comprises 13 residues. V dropped 0 bases and J dropped 2 bases, with 5 bases sitting between them. Germline V gives CDR1 SEHNR, CDR2 FQNEAQ (reference sequence). The CDR3 loop is CASSLADTYEQYF. The CDR3 bases are TGTGCCAGCAGCTTAGCCGATACCTACGAGCAGTACTTC.

The chain links TRBV12-5 to TRBJ1-2; D not certain. This CDR3 has 13 residues. Germline CDR1 LGHNT, CDR2 FRNRAP. Between the trimmed V and J ends, which lost 1 base and 7 bases, there was a span of 10 bases. The CDR3 DNA reads TGTGCTAGTGGTTTGGGGGGTCGGAGTGGCTACACCTTC. Its protein product is CASGLGGRSGYTF.

This clonotype was counted a few times. This chain uses TRBV20-1 with TRBJ1-1; D uncertain. Germline V lookup: CDR1 DFQATT, CDR2 SNEGSKA (reference sequence). Trimming removed 5 bases from V and 4 bases from J, with 17 bases in between. The CDR3 totals 14 residues. This CDR3 reads CSALLTRGGTEAFF. The DNA of the CDR3 is TGCAGTGCTCTGCTGACCCGAGGAGGCACTGAAGCTTTCTTT.

The V call is TRBV25-1, the J call TRBJ2-7; 7 bases are shared with TRBD1. The germline CDR1 and CDR2 sequences are MGHDK and SYGVNS. The CDR3 has 14 residues. With V trimmed by 8 bases and J by 4 bases, 11 bases remained unmatched. This chain's CDR3 is CASPHLQGRYEQYF. The CDR3 DNA reads TGTGCCAGCCCCCACCTACAGGGGAGATACGAGCAGTACTTC.

The V and J genes are TRBV19 and TRBJ2-1; no clear D. The V and J ends lost 5 bases and 5 bases respectively, with 13 bases between them. The CDR3 has 14 residues. Germline loops: CDR1 LNHDA, CDR2 SQIVND (reference sequence). CDR3 residues: CASSPRHGDNEQFF. DNA for the CDR3: TGTGCCAGTAGTCCCCGTCATGGGGACAATGAGCAGTTCTTC.

V gene TRBV24-1 combines with J gene TRBJ2-2; no clear D. Trimming shortened V by 0 bases and J by 1 base, and 11 bases separated the two germline ends. This CDR3 comprises 17 residues. Germline CDR1 KGHDR, CDR2 SFDVKD. CDR3 loop: CATSDLSWYGNTGELFF. In nucleotides, the CDR3 is TGTGCCACCAGTGATTTGTCTTGGTACGGGAACACCGGGGAGCTGTTTTTT.

This clonotype was counted ten times or more. The V call is TRBV20-1, the J call TRBJ2-1; 7 bases match TRBD2. The ends lost 3 bases at V and 0 bases at J; junction bases unmatched: 2. This CDR3 has 14 amino acids. Germline V gene sequence: CDR1 DFQATT, CDR2 SNEGSKA (reference sequence). DNA for the CDR3: TGCAGTGCTAGCGGGAGGCGCTCCTACAATGAGCAGTTCTTC. Translated, it gives CSASGRRSYNEQFF.

V gene TRBV20-1 combines with J gene TRBJ2-5, with 13 bases lining up with TRBD2. The CDR3 is 16 amino acids. With V trimmed by 3 bases and J by 5 bases, 9 bases remained unmatched. Germline-derived CDR1 and CDR2 are DFQATT and SNEGSKA (reference sequence). Written as DNA, the CDR3 is TGCAGTGCTAGGGATGGGACTAGCGGGGTGCGGGAGACCCAGTACTTC. This sequence encodes CSARDGTSGVRETQYF.